This record looks at one T cell receptor beta chain sequence and its context. What it binds is unknown. The data derive from a study of PD-1 blockade in classical Hodgkin lymphoma. Study outcomes and limitations: Reported findings placed baseline TCR diversity lower in newly diagnosed patients (compared with healthy donors). Patients with an early start, nivolumab under 1 year after ASCT, were excluded. By C4D1, diversity of CD4+ TCRs had risen significantly, whereas that of CD8+ TCRs had not.

This CDR3 spans 16 amino acids. Germline V gene sequence: CDR1 MGHRA, CDR2 YSYEKL. Trimming removed 3 bases from V and 4 bases from J; junction bases left unmatched: 9. The time point here: cycle 4 day 1 (C4D1), after less than 7 weeks of nivolumab. Relapse after autologous stem cell transplantation occurred in every patient, and brentuximab vedotin exposure varied. Clones were read by immunoSEQ multiplex PCR, and TCRdb kept only the in-frame ones, dropping some. This table has approximately 93,000 clones, 78% appearing once. The sequences come from peripheral blood mononuclear cells (PBMCs), collected before the fourth cycle of nivolumab. This TCR was recovered from a human donor with classical Hodgkin lymphoma. This sequence joins TRBV4-1 and TRBJ2-7; 10 nucleotides agree with TRBD1. The chain's CDR3 is CASSHSPGTGVYEQYF. CDR3 coding DNA: TGCGCCAGCAGCCATTCGCCCGGGACAGGGGTGTACGAGCAGTACTTC.